This record concerns one T cell receptor beta chain sequence. Its antigen is unidentified. The CDR3 is made up of 16 amino acids. In germline, CDR1 is LGHDT, CDR2 YNNKEL (reference sequence). Germline trimming cut 1 base from V and 7 bases from J; bases unmatched to any gene: 3. This specimen comes from a study of post-analysis software for immune sequencing data. Overall study: Courses of disease covered relapsing-remitting, secondary progressive and progressive-relapsing multiple sclerosis. Study conclusions and caveats: Co-batched samples clustered tightly together by F measure. Significantly lower normalized Chao1 diversity was found in patients with multiple sclerosis relative to controls. In patients, four to six TRBV segments were more frequent than in controls, with TRBV5-6, TRBV5-1 and TRBV20-1 among them.

cDNA libraries of TCR beta carried unique molecular identifiers. Each batch of roughly 1 to 10 million T cells produced hundreds of thousands of cDNA molecules. TCRdb fed the PCR reads into MiXCR, producing one record per CDR3 protein. There are roughly 570,000 distinct CDR3 sequences in the sample; around 34% occur only once, and roughly 6% lies in the top ten. The sequenced sample consisted of blood. The genes are TRBV3-1 and TRBJ2-1; TRBD2 agrees at 14 bases. The clonotype originates from a girl aged 2-17 years with multiple sclerosis. The CDR3 DNA sequence: TGTGCCAGCAGCCAAGTTCGACTAGCGGGGGGGAATGAGCAGTTCTTC. It is translated as CASSQVRLAGGNEQFF.